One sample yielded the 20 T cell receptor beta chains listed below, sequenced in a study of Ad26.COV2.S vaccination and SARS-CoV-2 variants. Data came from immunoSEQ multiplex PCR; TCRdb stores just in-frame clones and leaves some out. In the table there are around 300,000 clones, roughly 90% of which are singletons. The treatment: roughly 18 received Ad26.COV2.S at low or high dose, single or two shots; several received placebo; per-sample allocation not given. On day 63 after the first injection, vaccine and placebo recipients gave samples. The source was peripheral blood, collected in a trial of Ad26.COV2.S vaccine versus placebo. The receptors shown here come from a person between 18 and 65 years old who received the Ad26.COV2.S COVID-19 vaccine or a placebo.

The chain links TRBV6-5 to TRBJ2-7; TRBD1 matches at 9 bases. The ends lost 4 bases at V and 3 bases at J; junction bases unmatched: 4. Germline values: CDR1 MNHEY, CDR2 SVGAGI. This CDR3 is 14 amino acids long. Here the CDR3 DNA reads TGTGCCAGCAGTTTCGGGACAGGGCACTACGAGCAGTACTTC. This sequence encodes CASSFGTGHYEQYF.

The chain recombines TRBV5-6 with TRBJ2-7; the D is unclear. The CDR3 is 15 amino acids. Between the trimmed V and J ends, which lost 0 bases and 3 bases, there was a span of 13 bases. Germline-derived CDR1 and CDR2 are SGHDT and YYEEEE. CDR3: CASSLEGRFIYEQYF. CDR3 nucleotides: TGTGCCAGCAGCTTGGAGGGAAGGTTTATCTACGAGCAGTACTTC. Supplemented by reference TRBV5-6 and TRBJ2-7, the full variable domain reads DAGVTQSPTHLIKTRGQQVTLRCSPKSGHDTVSWYQQALGQGPQFIFQYYEEEERQRGNFPDRFSGHQFPNYSSELNVNALLLGDSALYLCASSLEGRFIYEQYFGPGTRLTVT.

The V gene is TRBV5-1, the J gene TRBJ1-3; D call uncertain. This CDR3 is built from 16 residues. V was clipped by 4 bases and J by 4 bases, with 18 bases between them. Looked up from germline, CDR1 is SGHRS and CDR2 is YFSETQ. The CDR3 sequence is CASSATSSTGGNTIYF. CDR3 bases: TGCGCCAGCAGCGCAACCAGCTCGACGGGAGGAAACACCATATATTTT.

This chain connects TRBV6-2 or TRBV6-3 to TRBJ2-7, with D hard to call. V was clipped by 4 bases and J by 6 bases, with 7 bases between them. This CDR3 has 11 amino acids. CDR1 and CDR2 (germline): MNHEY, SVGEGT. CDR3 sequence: CASSLDVEQYF. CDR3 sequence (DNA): TGTGCCAGCAGTTTGGATGTCGAGCAGTACTTC.

The CDR3 region is CASSSGARHEQFF. DNA for the CDR3: TGTGCCAGCAGCAGTGGGGCTAGACATGAGCAGTTCTTC. The chain recombines TRBV12-3 or TRBV12-4 with TRBJ2-1; D is perhaps TRBD1 (5 bases). V lost 6 bases and J 8 bases, leaving 14 bases between the germline ends. The CDR3 consists of 13 residues.

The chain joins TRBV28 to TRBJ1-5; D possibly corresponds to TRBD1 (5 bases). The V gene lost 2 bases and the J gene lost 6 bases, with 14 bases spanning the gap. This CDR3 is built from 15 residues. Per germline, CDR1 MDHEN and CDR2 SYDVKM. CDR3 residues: CASSLGGTLGQPQHF. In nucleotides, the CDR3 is TGTGCCAGCAGTTTAGGGGGGACCTTAGGTCAGCCCCAGCATTTT.

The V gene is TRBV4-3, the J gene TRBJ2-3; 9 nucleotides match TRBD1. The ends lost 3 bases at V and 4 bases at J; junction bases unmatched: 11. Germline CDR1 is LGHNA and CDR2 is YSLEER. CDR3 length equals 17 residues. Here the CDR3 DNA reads TGCGCCAGCAGCCATGACCCGCCGGACAGGGGCTCAGATACGCAGTATTTT. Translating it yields CASSHDPPDRGSDTQYF.

The CDR3: CASSQDKVDRVPYGYTF. In DNA, the CDR3 is TGCGCCAGCAGCCAAGATAAGGTAGACAGGGTGCCCTATGGCTACACCTTC. The rearrangement links TRBV4-3 to TRBJ1-2; the match to TRBD1 covers 7 bases. This CDR3 is built from 17 residues. CDR1 and CDR2 from the germline V gene are LGHNA and YSLEER. Trimming took 0 bases from V and 4 from J; bases not matched to a gene: 11.

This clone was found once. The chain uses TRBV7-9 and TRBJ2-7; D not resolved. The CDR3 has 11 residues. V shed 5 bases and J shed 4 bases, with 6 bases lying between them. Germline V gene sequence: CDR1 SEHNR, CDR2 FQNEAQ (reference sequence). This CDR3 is CASSPQYEQYF. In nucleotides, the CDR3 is TGTGCCAGCAGCCCCCAATACGAGCAGTACTTC.

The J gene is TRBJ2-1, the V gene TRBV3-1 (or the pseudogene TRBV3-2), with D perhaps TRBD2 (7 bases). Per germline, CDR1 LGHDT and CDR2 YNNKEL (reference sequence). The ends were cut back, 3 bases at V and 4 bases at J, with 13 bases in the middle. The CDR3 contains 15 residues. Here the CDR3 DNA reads TGTGCCAGCAGCCAGGGGGGGGCCAGGTACAATGAGCAGTTCTTC. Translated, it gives CASSQGGARYNEQFF.

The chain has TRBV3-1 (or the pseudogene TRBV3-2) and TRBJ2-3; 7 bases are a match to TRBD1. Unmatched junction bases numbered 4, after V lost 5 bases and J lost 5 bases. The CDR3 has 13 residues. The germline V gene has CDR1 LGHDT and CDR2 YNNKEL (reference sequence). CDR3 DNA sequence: TGTGCCAGCAGCACGGGACAGAGAGATACGCAGTATTTT. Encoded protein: CASSTGQRDTQYF.

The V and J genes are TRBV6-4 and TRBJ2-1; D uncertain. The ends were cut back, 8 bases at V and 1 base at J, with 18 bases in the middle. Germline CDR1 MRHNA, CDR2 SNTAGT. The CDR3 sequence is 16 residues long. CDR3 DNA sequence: TGTGCCAGCTCTCTCTCGTGGGATGGGTCCTACAATGAGCAGTTCTTC. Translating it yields CASSLSWDGSYNEQFF.

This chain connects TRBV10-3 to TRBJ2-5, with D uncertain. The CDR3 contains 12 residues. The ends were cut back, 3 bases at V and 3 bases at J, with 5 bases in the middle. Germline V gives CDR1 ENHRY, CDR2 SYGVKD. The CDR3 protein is CAISDAEETQYF. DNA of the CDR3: TGTGCCATCAGTGACGCAGAAGAGACCCAGTACTTC.

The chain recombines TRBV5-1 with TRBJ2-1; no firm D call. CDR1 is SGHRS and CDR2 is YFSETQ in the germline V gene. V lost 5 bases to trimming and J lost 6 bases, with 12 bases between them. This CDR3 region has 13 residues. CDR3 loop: CASSYWASNEQFF. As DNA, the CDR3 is TGCGCCAGCAGTTACTGGGCTTCCAATGAGCAGTTCTTC.

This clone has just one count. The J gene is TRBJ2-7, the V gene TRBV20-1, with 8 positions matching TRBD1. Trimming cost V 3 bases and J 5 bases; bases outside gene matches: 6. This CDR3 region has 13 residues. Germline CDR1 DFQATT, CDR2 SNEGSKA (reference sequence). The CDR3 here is CSASIPGGNEQYF. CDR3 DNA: TGCAGTGCTAGTATCCCAGGGGGCAACGAGCAGTACTTC.

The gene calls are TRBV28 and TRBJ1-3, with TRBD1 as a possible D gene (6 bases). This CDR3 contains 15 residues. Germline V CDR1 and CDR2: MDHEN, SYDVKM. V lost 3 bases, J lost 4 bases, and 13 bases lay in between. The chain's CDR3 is CASSFATGSGNTIYF. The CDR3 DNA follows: TGTGCCAGCAGTTTTGCTACAGGGTCAGGAAACACCATATATTTT. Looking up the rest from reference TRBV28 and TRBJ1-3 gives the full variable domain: DVKVTQSSRYLVKRTGEKVFLECVQDMDHENMFWYRQDPGLGLRLIYFSYDVKMKEKGDIPEGYSVSREKKERFSLILESASTNQTSMYLCASSFATGSGNTIYFGEGSWLTVV.

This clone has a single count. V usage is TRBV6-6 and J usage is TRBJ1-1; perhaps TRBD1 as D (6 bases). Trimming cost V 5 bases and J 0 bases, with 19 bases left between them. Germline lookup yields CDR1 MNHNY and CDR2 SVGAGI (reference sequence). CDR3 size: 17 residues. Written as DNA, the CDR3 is TGTGCCAGCAGTCAGGGGAGGTATCTTTTTATGAACACTGAAGCTTTCTTT. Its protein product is CASSQGRYLFMNTEAFF.

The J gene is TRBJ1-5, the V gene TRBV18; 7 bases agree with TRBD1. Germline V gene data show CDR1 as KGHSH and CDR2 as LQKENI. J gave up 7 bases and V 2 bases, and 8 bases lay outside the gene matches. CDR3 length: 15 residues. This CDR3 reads CASSPSGGIGQPQHF. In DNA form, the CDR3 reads TGTGCCAGCTCACCATCAGGGGGGATCGGGCAGCCCCAGCATTTT.

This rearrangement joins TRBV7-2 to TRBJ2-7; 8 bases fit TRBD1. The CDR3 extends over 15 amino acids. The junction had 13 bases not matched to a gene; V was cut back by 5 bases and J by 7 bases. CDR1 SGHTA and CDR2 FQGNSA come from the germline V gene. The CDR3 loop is CASSLLAGGLGEQYF. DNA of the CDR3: TGTGCCAGCAGCCTCCTGGCAGGGGGCTTAGGTGAGCAGTACTTC.

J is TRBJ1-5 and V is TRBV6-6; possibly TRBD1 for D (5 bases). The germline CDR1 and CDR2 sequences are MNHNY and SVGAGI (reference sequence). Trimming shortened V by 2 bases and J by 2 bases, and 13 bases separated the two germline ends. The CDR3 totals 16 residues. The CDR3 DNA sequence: TGTGCCAGCAGTTACCCCACAGGCGGTGGCAATCAGCCCCAGCATTTT. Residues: CASSYPTGGGNQPQHF.